This T cell receptor (beta chain) was captured by sequencing in a study of blood T cell repertoires in COVID-19. Study-level background: T cells, B-cell-depleted T cells, or PBMCs provided the cDNA or gDNA that served as material.

Original handling: Amplification of reference gene primers was used by the study to estimate nucleated cell counts. Only in-frame clones appear in the TCRdb table, and some are missing; sequencing was by immunoSEQ multiplex PCR. For V, J and clone size, that table is used; D and trimming come from the DNA. The sample lists roughly 250,000 clones, 70% to 90% occurring once. This CDR3 spans 15 amino acids. The germline V gene encodes CDR1 GTSNPN and CDR2 SVGIG (reference sequence). V lost 0 bases and J lost 3, with 12 bases in between. This clone was detected once. The sample consisted of peripheral blood. The receptor was derived from a woman between 35 and 50 years old with acute or convalescent COVID-19. The chain combines TRBV30 with TRBJ1-5; tentatively, D is TRBD1 (5 bases). The CDR3 DNA sequence: TGTGCCTGGAGTGTAAAGGGGCTTGACAATCAGCCCCAGCATTTT. It codes for CAWSVKGLDNQPQHF.